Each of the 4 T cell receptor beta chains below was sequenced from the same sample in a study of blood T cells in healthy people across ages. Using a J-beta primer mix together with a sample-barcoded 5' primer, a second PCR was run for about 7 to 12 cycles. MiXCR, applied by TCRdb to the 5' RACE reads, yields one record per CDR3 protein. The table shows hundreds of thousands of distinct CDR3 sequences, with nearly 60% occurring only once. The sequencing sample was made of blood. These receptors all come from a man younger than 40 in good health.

The CDR3 is CASSPWDRGDYQETQYF. The CDR3 nucleotides read TGTGCCAGCAGCCCCTGGGACAGGGGCGATTACCAAGAGACCCAGTACTTC. The chain couples TRBV7-8 to TRBJ2-5, with TRBD1 identical over 10 bases. The CDR3 is made up of 17 amino acids. V dropped 5 bases and J dropped 0; count of bases not matched to a gene: 9. Germline values: CDR1 SGHVS, CDR2 FQNEAQ.

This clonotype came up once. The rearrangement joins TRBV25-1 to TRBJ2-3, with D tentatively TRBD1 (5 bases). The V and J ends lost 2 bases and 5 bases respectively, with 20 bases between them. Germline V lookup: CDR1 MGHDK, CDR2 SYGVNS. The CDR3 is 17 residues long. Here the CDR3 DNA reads TGTGCCAGCAGTGAAATCTTCGCAGGGTGGTTAGGAGATACGCAGTATTTT. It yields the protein CASSEIFAGWLGDTQYF.

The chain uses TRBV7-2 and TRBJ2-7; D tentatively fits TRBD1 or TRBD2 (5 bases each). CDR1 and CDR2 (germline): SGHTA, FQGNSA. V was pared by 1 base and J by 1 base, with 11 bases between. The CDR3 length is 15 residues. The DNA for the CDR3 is TGTGCCAGCAGCTTAGGAGGGACCAGGTCCTACGAGCAGTACTTC. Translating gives CASSLGGTRSYEQYF.

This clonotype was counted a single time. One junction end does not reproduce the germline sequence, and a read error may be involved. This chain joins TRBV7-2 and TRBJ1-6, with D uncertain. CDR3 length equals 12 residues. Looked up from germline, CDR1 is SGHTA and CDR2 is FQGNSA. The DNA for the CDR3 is TGTGCCAGCAGGGACCCACCAGCACCCCCCCACTTT. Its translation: CASRDPPAPPHF. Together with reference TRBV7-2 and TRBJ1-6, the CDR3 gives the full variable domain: GAGVSQSPSNKVTEKGKDVELRCDPISGHTALYWYRQSLGQGLEFLIYFQGNSAPDKSGLPSDRFSAERTGGSVSTLTIQRTQQEDSAVYLCASRDPPAPPHFGNGTRLTVT.